Listed here are 5 T cell receptor beta chains from one sample, sequenced in a study of shared clonotypes between healthy human individuals. The method was immunoSEQ multiplex PCR; TCRdb's version includes in-frame clones alone and lacks a portion of them. The sample lists about 580,000 clones, roughly 98% seen once, with 0.3% in the top ten. Terminally differentiated effector memory CD45RA+ cells were left out of the naive CD8 fraction, which was CD45RO-negative and positively selected for CCR7. The specimen was naive CD8+ T cells sorted from blood. These receptors came from a man aged 25 to 45 in good health.

A single count supports this clone. At one of its ends the junction is not consistent with the germline gene, which may arise from a read error. The V and J genes are TRBV27 and TRBJ2-7; D perhaps matches TRBD1 (5 bases). The CDR3 is made up of 12 amino acids. Germline V CDR1 and CDR2: MNHEY, SMNVEV (reference sequence). The chain's CDR3 is CASSLSGVGRVF. For the CDR3, the DNA is TGTGCCAGCAGTTTATCTGGGGTGGGCAGGGTCTTC.

This clone was recorded only once. The gene calls are TRBV28 and TRBJ2-2; 14 bases align to TRBD2. CDR3 length equals 18 residues. V shed 8 bases and J 4 bases; nucleotides not matched to a gene: 12. Looked up from germline, CDR1 is MDHEN and CDR2 is SYDVKM. CDR3 sequence reads: CASYGTSGRGGVTGELFF. The CDR3 DNA sequence: TGTGCCAGCTACGGGACTAGCGGGAGAGGAGGGGTCACCGGGGAGCTGTTTTTT.

The rearrangement links TRBV9 to TRBJ2-7; 9 nucleotides align to TRBD1. CDR3 length: 14 amino acids. Germline assignment: CDR1 SGDLS and CDR2 YYNGEE. V trimming: 0 bases; J trimming: 4 bases; junction bases outside the gene matches: 2. The CDR3 spells CASSVGQGVYEQYF. The CDR3 DNA sequence: TGTGCCAGCAGCGTAGGACAGGGGGTGTACGAGCAGTACTTC. Looking up the rest from reference TRBV9 and TRBJ2-7 gives the full variable domain: DSGVTQTPKHLITATGQRVTLRCSPRSGDLSVYWYQQSLDQGLQFLIQYYNGEERAKGNILERFSAQQFPDLHSELNLSSLELGDSALYFCASSVGQGVYEQYFGPGTRLTVT.

This chain links TRBV27 with TRBJ2-7, with TRBD1 matching over 7 bases. V gave up 5 bases and J gave up 1 base; unmatched junction bases: 5. The germline CDR1 and CDR2 sequences are MNHEY and SMNVEV (reference sequence). This CDR3 has 14 amino acids. As DNA, the CDR3 is TGTGCCAGCAGTCCCAGGGACAGTTCCTACGAGCAGTACTTC. Residues: CASSPRDSSYEQYF.

The V gene is TRBV27, the J gene TRBJ2-1; D is undetermined. This CDR3 region has 14 residues. Trimming removed 6 bases from V and 0 bases from J, with 9 bases in between. Germline V gives CDR1 MNHEY, CDR2 SMNVEV (reference sequence). The CDR3 sequence: CASRGRGSYNEQFF. The DNA for the CDR3 is TGTGCCAGCAGAGGTCGTGGCTCCTACAATGAGCAGTTCTTC.